This T cell receptor (beta chain) originates from a study of CD8 T cells in Susac syndrome. RNA in amounts of roughly 0.5 to 1 ug was reverse transcribed with random hexamers. TCRdb re-called the immunoSEQ multiplex PCR reads through MiXCR, storing one row per CDR3 protein. The sample shows about 120,000 distinct CDR3 sequences, under 96% of them seen only once. V lost 4 bases and J 1 base, leaving 10 bases between the germline ends. This CDR3 spans 13 amino acids. Germline CDR1 is SQVTM and CDR2 is ANQGSEA. This chain links TRBV29-1 with TRBJ2-5; no firm D call. The TCR originated in a human donor with Susac syndrome. Sequencing was done on a sample of CD4+ T cells from PBMCs. Here the CDR3 reads CSVANRLQETQYF. The CDR3 DNA follows: TGCAGCGTTGCAAATCGTCTCCAAGAGACCCAGTACTTC.